This T cell receptor beta chain originates from a study of blood T cell repertoires in COVID-19. Study details: COVID-19 samples, acute and convalescent, were from the United States, Italy and Spain. PBMCs, B-cell-depleted T cells, or T cells were the source of the cDNA or gDNA that made up the material.

Assay used: immunoSEQ multiplex PCR; TCRdb lists only in-frame clones, some missing. This table has more than 200,000 clones, 87% appearing once. Germline V gene sequence: CDR1 MDHEN, CDR2 SYDVKM. The CDR3 spans 16 residues. Germline trimming cut 7 bases from V and 2 bases from J; bases unmatched to any gene: 13. The source is a man aged 30 to 45 who had recovered from COVID-19. The sequenced sample consisted of PBMCs or T cells enriched from blood (not recorded which). V gene TRBV28 combines with J gene TRBJ2-7, with 8 positions matching TRBD2. The DNA for the CDR3 is TGTGCCAGCACCCTAGGGGGTAGCGGGACAACCTACGAGCAGTACTTC. Protein: CASTLGGSGTTYEQYF.